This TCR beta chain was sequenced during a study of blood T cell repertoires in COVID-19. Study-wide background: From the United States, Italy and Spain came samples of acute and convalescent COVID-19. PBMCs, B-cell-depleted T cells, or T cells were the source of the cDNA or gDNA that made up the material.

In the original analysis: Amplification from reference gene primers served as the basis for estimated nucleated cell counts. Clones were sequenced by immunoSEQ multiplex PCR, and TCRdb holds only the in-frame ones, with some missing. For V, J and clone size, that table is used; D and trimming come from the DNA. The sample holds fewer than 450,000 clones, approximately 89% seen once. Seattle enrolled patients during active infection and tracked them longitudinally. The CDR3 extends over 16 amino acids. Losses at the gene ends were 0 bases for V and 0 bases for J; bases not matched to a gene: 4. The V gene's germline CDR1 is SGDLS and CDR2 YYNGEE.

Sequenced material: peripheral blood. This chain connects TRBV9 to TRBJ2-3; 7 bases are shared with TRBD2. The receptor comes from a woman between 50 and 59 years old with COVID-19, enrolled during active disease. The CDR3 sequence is CASSVGNGGSTDTQYF. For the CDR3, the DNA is TGTGCCAGCAGCGTAGGGAACGGGGGGAGCACAGATACGCAGTATTTT.